The present entry profiles one T cell receptor beta chain with its context. Its cognate antigen is unknown. Clones were read by immunoSEQ multiplex PCR, and TCRdb kept only the in-frame ones, dropping some. This table holds 140,000 to 150,000 clones, about 93% found once. This sample was taken from a study of T cell responses to AZD1222 COVID-19 vaccine. Points from the study as a whole: No day 14 peak samples; only post-peak repertoires were characterized. Mostly white British, mostly female donors; authors suggested clonal diversity may be underestimated.

There are 14 residues in the CDR3. The V segment lost 4 bases and the J segment 6 bases; nucleotides outside the gene matches: 2. The germline gives CDR1 LGHDT, CDR2 YNNKEL (reference sequence). The gene calls are TRBV3-1 (or the pseudogene TRBV3-2) and TRBJ1-6, with 8 bases aligning to TRBD1. The receptor comes from an adult who received the AZD1222 COVID-19 vaccine. The sequences come from peripheral blood, collected 28 days after the second AZD1222 dose. In nucleotides, the CDR3 is TGTGCCAGCAGCCCGACAGGGGCTAATTCACCCCTCCACTTT. Its protein is CASSPTGANSPLHF.